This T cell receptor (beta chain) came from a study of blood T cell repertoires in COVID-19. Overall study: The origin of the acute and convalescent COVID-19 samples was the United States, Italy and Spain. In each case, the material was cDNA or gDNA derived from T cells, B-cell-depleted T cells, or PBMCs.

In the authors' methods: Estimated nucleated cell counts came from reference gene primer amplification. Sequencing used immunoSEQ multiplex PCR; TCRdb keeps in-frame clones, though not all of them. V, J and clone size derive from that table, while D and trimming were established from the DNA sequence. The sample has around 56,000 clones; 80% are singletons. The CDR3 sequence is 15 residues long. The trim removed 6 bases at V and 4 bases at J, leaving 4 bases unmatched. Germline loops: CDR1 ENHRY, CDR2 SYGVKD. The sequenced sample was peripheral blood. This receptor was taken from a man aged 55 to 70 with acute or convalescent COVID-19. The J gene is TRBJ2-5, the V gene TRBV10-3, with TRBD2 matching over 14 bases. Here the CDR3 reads CAIRAGTSGGETQYF. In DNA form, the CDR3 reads TGTGCCATCAGGGCAGGGACTAGCGGGGGAGAGACCCAGTACTTC.